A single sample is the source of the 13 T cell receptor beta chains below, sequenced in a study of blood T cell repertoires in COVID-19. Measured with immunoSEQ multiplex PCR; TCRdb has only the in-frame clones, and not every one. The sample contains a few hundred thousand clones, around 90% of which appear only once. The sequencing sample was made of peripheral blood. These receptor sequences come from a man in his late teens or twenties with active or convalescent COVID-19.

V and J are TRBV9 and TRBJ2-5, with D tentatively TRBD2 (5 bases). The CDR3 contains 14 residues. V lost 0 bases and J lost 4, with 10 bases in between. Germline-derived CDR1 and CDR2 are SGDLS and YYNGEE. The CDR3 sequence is CASSVGGSGETQYF. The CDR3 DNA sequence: TGTGCCAGCAGCGTAGGTGGGAGTGGAGAGACCCAGTACTTC. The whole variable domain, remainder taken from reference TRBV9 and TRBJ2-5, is DSGVTQTPKHLITATGQRVTLRCSPRSGDLSVYWYQQSLDQGLQFLIQYYNGEERAKGNILERFSAQQFPDLHSELNLSSLELGDSALYFCASSVGGSGETQYFGPGTRLLVL.

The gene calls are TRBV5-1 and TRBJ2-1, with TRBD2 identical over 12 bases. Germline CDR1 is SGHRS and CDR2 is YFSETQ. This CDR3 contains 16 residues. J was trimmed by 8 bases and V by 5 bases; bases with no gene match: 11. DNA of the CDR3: TGCGCCAGCAGTCAAGGACTAGCGGGGTTAGTCGATGAGCAGTTCTTC. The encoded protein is CASSQGLAGLVDEQFF.

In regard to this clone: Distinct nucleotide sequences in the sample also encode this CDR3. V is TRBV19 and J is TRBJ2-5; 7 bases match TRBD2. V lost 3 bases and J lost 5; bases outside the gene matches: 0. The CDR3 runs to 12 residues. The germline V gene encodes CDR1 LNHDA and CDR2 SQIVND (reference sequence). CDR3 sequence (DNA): TGTGCCAGTAGTATCGGGGGGGAGACCCAGTACTTC. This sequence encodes CASSIGGETQYF.

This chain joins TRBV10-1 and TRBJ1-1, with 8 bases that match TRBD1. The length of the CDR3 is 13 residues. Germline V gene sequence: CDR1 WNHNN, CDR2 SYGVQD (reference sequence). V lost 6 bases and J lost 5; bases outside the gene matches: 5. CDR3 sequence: CASRGDRGTEAFF. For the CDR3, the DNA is TGCGCCAGCAGGGGTGACAGGGGAACTGAAGCTTTCTTT.

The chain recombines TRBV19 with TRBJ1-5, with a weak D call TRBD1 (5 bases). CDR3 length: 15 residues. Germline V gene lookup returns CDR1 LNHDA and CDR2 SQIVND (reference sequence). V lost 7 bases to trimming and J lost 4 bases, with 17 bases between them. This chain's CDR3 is CASTSIGAENQPQHF. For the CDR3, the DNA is TGTGCCAGTACTTCCATTGGGGCGGAAAATCAGCCCCAGCATTTT.

The CDR3 region is CASSLSAPGTGGSYEQYF. CDR3 coding DNA: TGTGCCAGCAGCTTATCTGCCCCGGGGACAGGGGGATCCTACGAGCAGTACTTC. V gene TRBV7-9 combines with J gene TRBJ2-7; 11 bases map to TRBD1. Trimming took 2 bases from V and 1 from J; bases not matched to a gene: 10. This CDR3 is built from 18 residues. Germline V CDR1 and CDR2: SEHNR, FQNEAQ (reference sequence). Complete variable domain (other parts from reference TRBV7-9 and TRBJ2-7): DTGVSQNPRHKITKRGQNVTFRCDPISEHNRLYWYRQTLGQGPEFLTYFQNEAQLEKSRLLSDRFSAERPKGSFSTLEIQRTEQGDSAMYLCASSLSAPGTGGSYEQYFGPGTRLTVT.

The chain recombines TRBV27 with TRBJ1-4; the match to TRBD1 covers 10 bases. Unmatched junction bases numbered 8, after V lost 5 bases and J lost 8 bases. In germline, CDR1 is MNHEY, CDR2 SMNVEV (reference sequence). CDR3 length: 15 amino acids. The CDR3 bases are TGTGCCAGCAGTAGTCCGGGACAGGGGTACGAAAAACTGTTTTTT. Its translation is CASSSPGQGYEKLFF.

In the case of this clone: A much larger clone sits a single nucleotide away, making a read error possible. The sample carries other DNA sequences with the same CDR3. CDR3 sequence reads: CASSLGQGAYEQYF. DNA of the CDR3: TGCGCCAGCAGCTTGGGACAGGGGGCCTACGAGCAGTACTTC. V and J are TRBV5-1 and TRBJ2-7; 9 positions match TRBD1. This CDR3 has 14 amino acids. The ends lost 0 bases at V and 2 bases at J; junction bases unmatched: 0. The V gene's germline CDR1 is SGHRS and CDR2 YFSETQ.

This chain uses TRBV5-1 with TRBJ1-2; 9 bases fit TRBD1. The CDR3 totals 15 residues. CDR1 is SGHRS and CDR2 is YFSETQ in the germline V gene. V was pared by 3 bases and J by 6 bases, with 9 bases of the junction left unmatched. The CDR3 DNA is TGCGCCAGCAGCTCACGGCGAACAGGGGGCGATGGCTACACCTTC. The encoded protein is CASSSRRTGGDGYTF.

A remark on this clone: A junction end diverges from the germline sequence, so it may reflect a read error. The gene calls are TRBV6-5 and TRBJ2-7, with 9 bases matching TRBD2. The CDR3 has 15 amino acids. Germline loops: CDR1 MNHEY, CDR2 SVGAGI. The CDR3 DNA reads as TGTGCCAGCAGGGATACCGGGACTAGCTCCCACGAGCAGTACTTC. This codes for CASRDTGTSSHEQYF.

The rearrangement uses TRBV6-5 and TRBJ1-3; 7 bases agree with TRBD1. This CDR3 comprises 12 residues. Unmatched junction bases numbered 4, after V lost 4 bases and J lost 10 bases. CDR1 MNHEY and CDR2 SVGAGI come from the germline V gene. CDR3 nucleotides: TGTGCCAGCAGTTCGAACAGGGGAACCATATATTTT. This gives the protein CASSSNRGTIYF.

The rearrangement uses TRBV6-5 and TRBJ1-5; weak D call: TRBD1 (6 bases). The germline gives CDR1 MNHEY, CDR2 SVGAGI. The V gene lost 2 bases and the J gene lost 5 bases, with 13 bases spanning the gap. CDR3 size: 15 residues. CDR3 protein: CASSYGTGLDQPQHF. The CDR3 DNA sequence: TGTGCCAGCAGTTACGGCACAGGGCTAGATCAGCCCCAGCATTTT.

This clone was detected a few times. The CDR3 DNA reads as TGTGCCAGCAGCTTAGCGGCCGGGACTCCTCCCGCCGGGGAGCTGTTTTTT. Its protein product is CASSLAAGTPPAGELFF. The chain recombines TRBV7-2 with TRBJ2-2; D is perhaps TRBD2 (6 bases). Germline assignment: CDR1 SGHTA and CDR2 FQGNSA. Trimming removed 0 bases at V and 6 bases at J, with 17 bases between. The CDR3 runs 17 residues.